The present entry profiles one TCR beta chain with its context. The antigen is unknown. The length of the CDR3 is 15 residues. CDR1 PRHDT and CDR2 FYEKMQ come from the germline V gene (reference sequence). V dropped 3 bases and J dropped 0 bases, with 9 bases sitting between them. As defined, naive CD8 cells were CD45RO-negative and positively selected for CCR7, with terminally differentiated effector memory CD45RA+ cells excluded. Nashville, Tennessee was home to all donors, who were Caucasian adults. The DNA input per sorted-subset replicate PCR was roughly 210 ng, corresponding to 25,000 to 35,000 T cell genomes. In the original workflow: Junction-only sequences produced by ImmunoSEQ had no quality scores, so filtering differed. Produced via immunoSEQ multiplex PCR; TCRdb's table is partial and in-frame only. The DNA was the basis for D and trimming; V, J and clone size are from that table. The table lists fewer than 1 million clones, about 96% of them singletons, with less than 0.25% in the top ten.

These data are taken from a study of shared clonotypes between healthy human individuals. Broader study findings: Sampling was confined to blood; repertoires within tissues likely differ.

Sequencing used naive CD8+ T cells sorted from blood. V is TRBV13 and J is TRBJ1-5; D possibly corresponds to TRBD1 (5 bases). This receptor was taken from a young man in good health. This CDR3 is CASSLRGNSNQPQHF. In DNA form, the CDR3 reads TGTGCCAGCAGCTTGCGGGGGAATAGCAATCAGCCCCAGCATTTT.